The subject of this entry is one TCR beta chain. The sample originates from a study of regulatory T cells in long-lasting Graves disease. TCR beta libraries were built with iRepertoire HTBI primers and Arm-PCR of CDR3 regions. In the original workflow: Samples revealed approximately 60 TRBV and 14 TRBJ segments. TCRdb re-analysed the multiplex PCR reads in MiXCR, keeping a single row per CDR3 protein. The V and J calls come from TCRdb's annotation, not from the publication. Of hundreds of thousands of distinct CDR3 sequences in the sample, about 22% are singletons; the top ten hold 7.1%. J was trimmed by 4 bases and V by 5 bases; bases with no gene match: 12. Germline V gives CDR1 SGHVS, CDR2 FNYEAQ. The CDR3 is 16 amino acids. Time point described: persistent/refractory GD, antithyroid drugs over 5 years with positive TRAb. PBMCs were the source of the RNA used for TCR sequencing. The authors diagnosed Graves' disease using American Thyroid Association guidelines.

The receptor was derived from a female donor with Graves disease. The V and J genes are TRBV7-6 and TRBJ2-7, with 9 bases identical to TRBD1. Sequencing was performed on peripheral blood mononuclear cells (PBMCs), taken when the disease was refractory, from a patient treated with antithyroid drugs. CDR3 in DNA: TGTGCCAGCAGCCCCGGACAGGGGTTTGCGGGGTACGAGCAGTACTTC. It encodes CASSPGQGFAGYEQYF.